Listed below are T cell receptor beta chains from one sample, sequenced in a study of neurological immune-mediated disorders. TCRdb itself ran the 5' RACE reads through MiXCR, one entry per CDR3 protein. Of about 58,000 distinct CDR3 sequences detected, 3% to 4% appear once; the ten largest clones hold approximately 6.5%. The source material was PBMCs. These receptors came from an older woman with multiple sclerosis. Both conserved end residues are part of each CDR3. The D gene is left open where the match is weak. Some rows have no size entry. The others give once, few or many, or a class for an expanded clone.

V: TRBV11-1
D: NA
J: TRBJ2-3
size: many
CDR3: CASSQEVVPDTQYF
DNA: TGTGCCAGCAGCCAAGAGGTGGTCCCAGATACGCAGTATTTT

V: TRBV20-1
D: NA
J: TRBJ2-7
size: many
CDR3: CSAAPGDGDSYEQYF
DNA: TGCAGTGCGGCCCCGGGGGACGGCGACTCCTACGAGCAGTACTTC

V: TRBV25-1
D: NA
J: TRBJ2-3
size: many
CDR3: CASSESVGITDTQYF
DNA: TGTGCCAGCAGTGAATCCGTAGGGATCACAGATACGCAGTATTTT

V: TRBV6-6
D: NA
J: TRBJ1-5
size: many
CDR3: CASTSGGNNQPQHF
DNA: TGTGCCAGCACCTCTGGGGGAAATAATCAGCCCCAGCATTTT

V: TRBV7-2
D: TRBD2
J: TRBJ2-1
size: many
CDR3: CASSFPGLAHFF
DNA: TGTGCCAGCAGTTTCCCGGGACTAGCCCATTTCTTC

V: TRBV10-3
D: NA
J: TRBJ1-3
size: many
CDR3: CASRTPREGNTIYF
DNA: TGTGCCTCCCGTACCCCCAGGGAGGGAAACACCATATATTTT

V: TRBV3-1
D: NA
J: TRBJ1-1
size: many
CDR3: CASSLQWNTEAFF
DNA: TGTGCCAGCAGCCTACAATGGAACACTGAAGCTTTCTTT

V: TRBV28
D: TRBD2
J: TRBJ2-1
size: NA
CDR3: CASSFGREENEQFF
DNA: TGTGCCAGCAGTTTCGGGCGGGAGGAAAATGAGCAGTTCTTC

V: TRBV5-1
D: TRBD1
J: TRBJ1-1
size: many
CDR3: CASSLFAGGAVTEAFF
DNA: TGCGCCAGCAGCTTGTTTGCAGGGGGTGCGGTCACTGAAGCTTTCTTT

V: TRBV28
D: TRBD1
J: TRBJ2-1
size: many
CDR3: CASRAGTGGGNEQFF
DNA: TGTGCCAGCAGAGCCGGGACAGGGGGCGGGAATGAGCAGTTCTTC

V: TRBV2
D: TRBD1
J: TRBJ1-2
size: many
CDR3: CARGDRNYGYTF
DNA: TGTGCCAGGGGGGACAGGAACTATGGCTACACCTTC

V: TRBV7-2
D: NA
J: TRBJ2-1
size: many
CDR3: CASSLAGDSYNEQFF
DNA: TGTGCCAGCAGCTTAGCGGGGGACTCCTACAATGAGCAGTTCTTC

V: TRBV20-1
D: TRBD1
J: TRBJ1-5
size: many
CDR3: CSARLGTGFGQPQHF
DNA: TGCAGTGCTAGACTGGGGACAGGGTTTGGTCAGCCCCAGCATTTT

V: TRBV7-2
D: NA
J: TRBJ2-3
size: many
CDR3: CASSPDWASSTDTQYF
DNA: TGTGCCAGCAGCCCGGACTGGGCCTCTAGCACAGATACGCAGTATTTT

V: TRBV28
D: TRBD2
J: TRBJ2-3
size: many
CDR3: CASTLGGAGGLDTQYF
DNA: TGTGCCAGCACCCTTGGAGGAGCGGGAGGACTAGATACGCAGTATTTT

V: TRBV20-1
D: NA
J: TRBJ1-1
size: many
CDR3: CSAKGPGDITEAFF
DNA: TGCAGTGCTAAGGGTCCGGGTGACATAACTGAAGCTTTCTTT

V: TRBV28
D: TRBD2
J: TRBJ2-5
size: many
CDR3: CASSIRLAGDLQETQYF
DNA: TGTGCCAGCAGTATAAGACTAGCGGGAGACCTCCAAGAGACCCAGTACTTC

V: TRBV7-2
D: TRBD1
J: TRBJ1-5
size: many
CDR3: CASSLFSQGALGNQPQHF
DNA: TGTGCCAGCAGCCTTTTTAGTCAGGGGGCGCTGGGCAATCAGCCCCAGCATTTT

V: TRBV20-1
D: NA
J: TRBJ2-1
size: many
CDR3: CSAAYNEQFF
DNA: TGCAGTGCCGCCTACAATGAGCAGTTCTTC

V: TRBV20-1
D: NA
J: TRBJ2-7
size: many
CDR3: CSAREGTRYEQYF
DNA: TGCAGTGCTAGAGAGGGGACAAGATACGAGCAGTACTTC

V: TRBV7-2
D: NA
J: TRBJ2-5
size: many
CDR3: CASSLSLGETQYF
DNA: TGTGCCAGCAGCCTCTCTCTGGGAGAGACCCAGTACTTC

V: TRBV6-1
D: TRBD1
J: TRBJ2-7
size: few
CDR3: CASSAPGTGVGEQYF
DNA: TGTGCCAGCAGTGCCCCCGGGACAGGGGTAGGCGAGCAGTACTTC

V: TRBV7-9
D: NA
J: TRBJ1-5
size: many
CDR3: CASSGHQTNQPQHF
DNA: TGTGCCAGCAGCGGACACCAGACCAATCAGCCCCAGCATTTT

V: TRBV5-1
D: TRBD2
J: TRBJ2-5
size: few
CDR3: CASSLTSGDETQYF
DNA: TGCGCCAGCAGCTTGACTAGCGGGGATGAGACCCAGTACTTC

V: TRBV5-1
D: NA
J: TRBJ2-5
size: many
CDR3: CASSLSGRVNQETQYF
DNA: TGCGCCAGCAGCTTGTCCGGTAGGGTAAACCAAGAGACCCAGTACTTC

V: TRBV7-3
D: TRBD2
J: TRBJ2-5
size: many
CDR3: CASSWEGQETQYF
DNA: TGTGCCAGCAGCTGGGAGGGGCAAGAGACCCAGTACTTC

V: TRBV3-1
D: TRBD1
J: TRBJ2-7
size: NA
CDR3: CASSWTGGDEQYF
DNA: TGTGCCAGCAGCTGGACAGGGGGGGACGAGCAGTACTTC

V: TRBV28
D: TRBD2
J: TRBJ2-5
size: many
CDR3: CASSFTRGVIQETQYF
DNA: TGTGCCAGCAGTTTCACCCGGGGGGTAATCCAAGAGACCCAGTACTTC

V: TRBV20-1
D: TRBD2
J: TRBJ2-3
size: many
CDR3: CSARDQEREDPTDTQYF
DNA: TGCAGTGCTAGAGATCAGGAGCGGGAGGACCCCACAGATACGCAGTATTTT

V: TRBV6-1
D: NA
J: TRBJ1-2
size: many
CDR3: CASSESFSGYTF
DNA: TGTGCCAGCAGTGAATCCTTCAGCGGCTACACCTTC

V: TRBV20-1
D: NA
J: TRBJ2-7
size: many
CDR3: CSARTPRTEQYF
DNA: TGCAGTGCTAGAACCCCAAGGACCGAGCAGTACTTC

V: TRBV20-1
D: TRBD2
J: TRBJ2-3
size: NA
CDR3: CSARDLREAGIPDTQYF
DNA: TGCAGTGCTAGAGATTTACGGGAAGCGGGAATTCCAGATACGCAGTATTTT

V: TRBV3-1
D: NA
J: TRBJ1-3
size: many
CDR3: CASSQGAAPRAHF
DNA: TGTGCCAGCAGCCAAGGGGCGGCCCCTCGGGCACATTTT

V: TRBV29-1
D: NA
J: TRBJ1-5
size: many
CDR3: CSVAWGQSNQPQHF
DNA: TGCAGCGTTGCCTGGGGGCAGAGCAATCAGCCCCAGCATTTT

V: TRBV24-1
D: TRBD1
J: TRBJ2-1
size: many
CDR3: CATSDIPGTGYNEQFF
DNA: TGTGCCACCAGTGATATTCCCGGGACAGGGTACAATGAGCAGTTCTTC

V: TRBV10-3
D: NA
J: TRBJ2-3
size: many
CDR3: CAISSRQGRTDTQYF
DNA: TGTGCCATCAGCAGCCGGCAGGGACGCACAGATACGCAGTATTTT

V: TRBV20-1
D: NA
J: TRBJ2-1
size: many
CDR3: CSARDGSGINNEQFF
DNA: TGCAGTGCTAGAGATGGTTCGGGAATTAACAATGAGCAGTTCTTC

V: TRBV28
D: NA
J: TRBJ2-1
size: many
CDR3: CASRKPLRHEQFF
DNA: TGTGCCAGCAGGAAGCCCCTCCGACATGAGCAGTTCTTC

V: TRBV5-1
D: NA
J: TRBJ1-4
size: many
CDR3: CASSAPGNEKLFF
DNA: TGCGCCAGCAGCGCCCCTGGTAATGAAAAACTGTTTTTT

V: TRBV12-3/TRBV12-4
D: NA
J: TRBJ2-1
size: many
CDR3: CASSLYEQFF
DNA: TGTGCCAGCAGTTTATATGAGCAGTTCTTC

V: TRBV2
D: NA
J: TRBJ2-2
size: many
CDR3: CASNGDPNTGELFF
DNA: TGTGCCAGCAATGGAGACCCGAACACCGGGGAGCTGTTTTTT

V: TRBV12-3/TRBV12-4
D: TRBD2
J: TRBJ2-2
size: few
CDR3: CASSSLRTSGTNTGELFF
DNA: TGTGCCAGCAGTTCGCTGAGGACTAGCGGGACGAACACCGGGGAGCTGTTTTTT

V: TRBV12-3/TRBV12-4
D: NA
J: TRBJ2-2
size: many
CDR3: CASSLGDNTGELFF
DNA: TGTGCCAGCAGTTTAGGGGATAACACCGGGGAGCTGTTTTTT

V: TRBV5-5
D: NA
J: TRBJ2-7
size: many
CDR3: CASSFAHLSDEQYF
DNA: TGTGCCAGCAGCTTCGCCCACCTCTCCGACGAGCAGTACTTC

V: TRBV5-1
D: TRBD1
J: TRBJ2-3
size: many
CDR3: CASSFGPQGRSTDTQYF
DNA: TGCGCCAGCAGCTTTGGACCACAGGGGAGATCCACAGATACGCAGTATTTT

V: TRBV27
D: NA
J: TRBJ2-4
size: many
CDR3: CASSTRVGSSIQYF
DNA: TGTGCCAGCAGTACCCGAGTTGGGAGTAGCATTCAGTACTTC

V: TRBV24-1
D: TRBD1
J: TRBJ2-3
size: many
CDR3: CATSDLKGAGRTDTQYF
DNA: TGTGCCACCAGTGATTTGAAGGGGGCAGGTAGGACAGATACGCAGTATTTT

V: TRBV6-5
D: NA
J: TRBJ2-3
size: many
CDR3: CASSYSPGGTDTQYF
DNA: TGTGCCAGCAGTTACTCGCCAGGGGGCACAGATACGCAGTATTTT

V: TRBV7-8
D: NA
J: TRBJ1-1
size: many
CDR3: CASSLVQGNEAFF
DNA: TGTGCCAGCAGCTTAGTCCAGGGGAATGAAGCTTTCTTT

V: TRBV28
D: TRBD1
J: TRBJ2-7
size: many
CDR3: CASSARTGAGSEQYF
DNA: TGTGCCAGCAGTGCCCGGACAGGAGCAGGTAGCGAGCAGTACTTC

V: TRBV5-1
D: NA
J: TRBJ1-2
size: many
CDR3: CASSLAVDDRYTF
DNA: TGCGCCAGCAGCTTGGCGGTCGACGACCGCTACACCTTC

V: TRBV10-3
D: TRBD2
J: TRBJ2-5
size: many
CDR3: CAISQTSAQETQYF
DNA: TGTGCCATCAGCCAGACTAGCGCCCAAGAGACCCAGTACTTC